Listed here are 9 T cell receptor beta chains from one sample, sequenced in a study of OX40 agonist ivuxolimab in advanced cancers. Libraries were prepared by immunoSEQ multiplex PCR; TCRdb keeps only in-frame clonotypes and omits some of them. The table records 45,000 or so clones, approximately 91% of them present only once. The starting material was CD4+ or CD8+ T cells sorted from blood, obtained in a trial of the OX40 agonist ivuxolimab. All receptors derive from an adult with an advanced solid tumor such as melanoma, head and neck, liver or kidney cancer.

The rearrangement joins TRBV6-5 to TRBJ2-7; no clear D gene. The CDR3 has 13 residues. CDR1 is MNHEY, CDR2 SVGAGI, per germline. V shed 6 bases and J shed 6 bases, with 15 bases lying between them. Written as DNA, the CDR3 is TGTGCCAGCAGCTCGAGGCGGTGGGGCGAGCAGTACTTC. Translating gives CASSSRRWGEQYF.

The rearrangement uses TRBV19 and TRBJ2-2; D possibly corresponds to TRBD2 (5 bases). The CDR3 runs 14 residues. Germline V gives CDR1 LNHDA, CDR2 SQIVND (reference sequence). V shed 3 bases and J shed 6 bases, with 11 bases lying between them. The CDR3 loop reads CASSIRTLSGELFF. CDR3 in DNA: TGTGCCAGTAGTATTAGGACTTTGTCCGGGGAGCTGTTTTTT.

This clone was seen a handful of times. V and J are TRBV5-4 and TRBJ2-3; D might be TRBD2 (5 bases). Germline loops: CDR1 SGHNT, CDR2 YYREEE (reference sequence). The CDR3 spans 14 residues. V was trimmed by 2 bases and J by 6 bases, leaving 13 bases between them. The CDR3 region is CASSLGNSADTQYF. The CDR3 DNA reads TGTGCCAGCAGCTTAGGGAATAGCGCGGATACGCAGTATTTT.

The chain has TRBV28 and TRBJ2-3; D not resolved. This CDR3 is 14 amino acids long. The V gene's germline CDR1 is MDHEN and CDR2 SYDVKM. V was trimmed by 5 bases and J by 4 bases, leaving 13 bases between them. CDR3 bases: TGTGCCAGCAGTATGAGACGAAGCGCAGATACGCAGTATTTT. It translates to CASSMRRSADTQYF.

Remarks on this clone: The identical CDR3 is also encoded by other nucleotide sequences in the sample. The V and J genes are TRBV2 and TRBJ2-2, with D possibly called TRBD1 or TRBD2 (6 bases each). Germline CDR1 SNHLY, CDR2 FYNNEI. V gave up 2 bases and J gave up 2 bases, with 12 bases separating them. This CDR3 has 16 residues. CDR3 sequence: CASSERGGSNTGELFF. In DNA form, the CDR3 reads TGTGCCAGCAGTGAACGAGGGGGGTCAAACACCGGGGAGCTGTTTTTT.

V gene TRBV7-8 combines with J gene TRBJ1-4; the D is unclear. The CDR3 has 13 residues. Trimming stripped 2 bases from V and 8 bases from J, with 9 bases between. Germline V gives CDR1 SGHVS, CDR2 FQNEAQ. This CDR3 is CASSLFVGEKLFF. The CDR3 DNA is TGTGCCAGCAGCTTATTCGTTGGAGAAAAACTGTTTTTT.

CDR3 protein: CASSYGVGWGANVLTF. The CDR3 region has the DNA TGTGCCAGCAGTTACGGAGTCGGGTGGGGGGCCAACGTCCTGACTTTC. This chain links TRBV6-5 with TRBJ2-6; D not resolved. The CDR3 is 16 amino acids. The V and J ends lost 2 bases and 4 bases respectively, with 12 bases between them. Germline V gene data show CDR1 as MNHEY and CDR2 as SVGAGI.

The CDR3 coding sequence is TGTGCCAGCAGCCTCCGAGGGACCTCTGGAAACACCATATATTTT. Translating gives CASSLRGTSGNTIYF. The V gene is TRBV27, the J gene TRBJ1-3, with a tentative D call TRBD1 (5 bases). The CDR3 has 15 residues. V gave up 6 bases and J gave up 0 bases, with 12 bases separating them. Germline V gene data show CDR1 as MNHEY and CDR2 as SMNVEV (reference sequence).

The chain combines TRBV28 with TRBJ2-7; D unclear. The V and J ends lost 5 bases and 0 bases respectively, with 11 bases between them. The CDR3 has 14 residues. Germline CDR1 is MDHEN and CDR2 is SYDVKM. This chain's CDR3 is CASSESLSSYEQYF. CDR3 coding DNA: TGTGCCAGCAGTGAGAGCCTGAGCTCCTACGAGCAGTACTTC.